This T cell receptor (beta chain) emerged from a study of Graves' ophthalmopathy and Graves' hyperthyroidism. RNA transcripts provided the template for amplifying TCR beta CDR3 regions. A first-round RT-PCR used HTBI primers, followed by a second-round multiplex PCR. MiXCR, applied by TCRdb to the multiplex PCR reads, yields one record per CDR3 protein. The sample includes 650,000 to 900,000 distinct CDR3 sequences, roughly two fifths of them seen just once. This clonotype was counted only a few times. J lost 10 bases, V lost 6 bases, and 9 bases had no gene match. The CDR3 loop spans 14 amino acids. The TCR comes from an adult man with Graves' ophthalmopathy. The chain recombines TRBV12-3 or TRBV12-4 with TRBJ1-6; 7 bases are a match to TRBD1. Material: peripheral blood. Here the CDR3 reads CASRHTGAVSPLHF. The CDR3 DNA reads TGTGCCAGCAGACATACAGGGGCCGTCTCACCCCTCCACTTT.